Following are 10 T cell receptor beta chains from one sample sequenced in a study of molecular identifiers for immune sequencing clone quantification. TCRdb reprocessed the PCR reads with MiXCR, giving one entry per CDR3 protein. Among more than 450,000 distinct CDR3 sequences, around 23% were seen once, and the ten largest hold under 0.8%. The sequenced sample consisted of naive CD8+ T cells from blood, with Jurkat cell RNA spiked in. Subset in this sample: FACS-sorted CD8+CD4-CCR7+CD45RA+ naive T cells. These receptors originate from a human donor in good health. Some libraries in this study had Jurkat cell RNA spiked in.

This clonotype was detected ten times or more. V gene TRBV5-4 combines with J gene TRBJ1-1, with D perhaps matching TRBD1 (5 bases). The V end lost 3 bases, the J end lost 1 base, and 13 bases lay between the germline ends. The CDR3 is 15 residues long. In germline, CDR1 is SGHNT, CDR2 YYREEE (reference sequence). Here the CDR3 reads CASSSRVGTNTEAFF. The CDR3 region has the DNA TGTGCCAGCAGCTCCAGGGTGGGGACGAACACTGAAGCTTTCTTT.

In this sample, this clonotype turned up a few times. The chain combines TRBV25-1 with TRBJ2-7; no firm D call. Germline V gives CDR1 MGHDK, CDR2 SYGVNS. V lost 7 bases, J lost 2 bases, and 6 bases lay in between. This CDR3 region has 11 residues. The CDR3 spells CASKGPYEQYF. CDR3 coding DNA: TGTGCCAGCAAGGGTCCCTACGAGCAGTACTTC.

The CDR3 coding sequence is TGCGCCAGCAGCTTGGCCGGGCAGGAGGAAATCGGGGAGCAGTACTTC. It codes for CASSLAGQEEIGEQYF. V gene TRBV5-1 combines with J gene TRBJ2-7, with a weak D call TRBD2 (5 bases). Germline values: CDR1 SGHRS, CDR2 YFSETQ. The CDR3 totals 16 residues. V lost 0 bases and J 7 bases, leaving 20 bases between the germline ends. The full variable domain, completed using reference TRBV5-1 and TRBJ2-7, is KAGVTQTPRYLIKTRGQQVTLSCSPISGHRSVSWYQQTPGQGLQFLFEYFSETQRNKGNFPGRFSGRQFSNSRSEMNVSTLELGDSALYLCASSLAGQEEIGEQYFGPGTRLTVT.

A word on this clonotype: No conserved phenylalanine or tryptophan ends this CDR3, so it is likely a read error. The chain recombines TRBV6-5 with TRBJ2-3; D gene uncertain. The CDR3 sequence is 19 residues long. CDR1 and CDR2 from the germline V gene are MNHEY and SVGAGI. V dropped 2 bases and J dropped 0 bases, with 21 bases sitting between them. Here the CDR3 reads CASSYETGPAKSSTDTQYY. The CDR3 DNA reads as TGTGCCAGCAGTTACGAGACCGGGCCCGCGAAATCTAGCACAGATACGCAGTATTAT.

V gene TRBV27 combines with J gene TRBJ1-6; 9 nucleotides agree with TRBD1. The CDR3 consists of 14 residues. V shed 5 bases and J 7 bases; nucleotides not matched to a gene: 3. CDR1 MNHEY and CDR2 SMNVEV come from the germline V gene (reference sequence). CDR3 region: CASSPGTGNSPLHF. The CDR3 bases are TGTGCCAGCAGTCCCGGGACAGGGAATTCACCCCTCCACTTT.

In its sample, this clonotype was seen a few times. The J gene is TRBJ1-4, the V gene TRBV10-2, with a possible D match to TRBD1 (5 bases). The V and J ends lost 2 bases and 4 bases respectively, with 11 bases between them. Germline CDR1 WSHSY, CDR2 SAAADI. The CDR3 sequence is 15 residues long. The CDR3 DNA follows: TGCGCCAGCAGTGAGGCGGACATCAATAATGAAAAACTGTTTTTT. Amino acid sequence: CASSEADINNEKLFF.

Of note for this clonotype: A clone one base away is much larger, so this may be a read error. CDR3 sequence: CPSSQYGQGVMNTEAFF. The CDR3 DNA reads TGCCCCAGCAGCCAATACGGACAGGGGGTCATGAACACTGAAGCTTTCTTT. The chain has TRBV4-1 and TRBJ1-1, with 10 bases identical to TRBD1. Germline V gene sequence: CDR1 MGHRA, CDR2 YSYEKL. The CDR3 covers 17 residues.

This clonotype was seen at least ten times. The chain combines TRBV14 with TRBJ2-7; D is perhaps TRBD1 (5 bases). This CDR3 contains 14 residues. The V gene lost 0 bases and the J gene lost 6 bases, with 12 bases spanning the gap. Germline V gene data show CDR1 as SGHDN and CDR2 as FVKESK. This CDR3 reads CASSQEWQGSEQYF. The CDR3 nucleotides read TGTGCCAGCAGCCAAGAATGGCAGGGTAGCGAGCAGTACTTC.

The chain is built from TRBV27 and TRBJ2-7, with 8 bases matching TRBD1. The germline V gene has CDR1 MNHEY and CDR2 SMNVEV (reference sequence). CDR3 length: 13 amino acids. The V segment lost 10 bases and the J segment 2 bases; nucleotides outside the gene matches: 7. The CDR3, as DNA: TGTGCCACCTCAGGGGGCCCCACCTACGAGCAGTACTTC. Residues: CATSGGPTYEQYF.

This clonotype has only a few counts. CDR3 bases: TGTGCCAGCAGCCTCGGGACCCCGGCTCCTAACTATGGCTACACCTTC. It encodes CASSLGTPAPNYGYTF. The V gene is TRBV13, the J gene TRBJ1-2, with D tentatively TRBD1 (5 bases). CDR1 is PRHDT, CDR2 FYEKMQ, per germline (reference sequence). The CDR3 is 16 amino acids. V shed 5 bases and J shed 0 bases, with 16 bases lying between them.